This TCR beta chain emerged from a study of identical twins. Germline loops: CDR1 SGHRS, CDR2 YFSETQ. Trimming cost V 2 bases and J 1 base, with 11 bases left between them. CDR3 length: 15 residues. One entry per CDR3 protein results from TCRdb running MiXCR on the 5' RACE reads. This sample has 400,000 to 500,000 distinct CDR3 sequences, with approximately 17% found just once. The sample comprised naive T cells sorted from blood. The chain carries TRBV5-1 and TRBJ2-3; D gene uncertain. The receptor was derived from a man aged 45-65 years in good health. The CDR3 sequence: CASSLTWAGTDTQYF. CDR3 in DNA: TGCGCCAGCAGCTTAACGTGGGCAGGCACAGATACGCAGTATTTT.